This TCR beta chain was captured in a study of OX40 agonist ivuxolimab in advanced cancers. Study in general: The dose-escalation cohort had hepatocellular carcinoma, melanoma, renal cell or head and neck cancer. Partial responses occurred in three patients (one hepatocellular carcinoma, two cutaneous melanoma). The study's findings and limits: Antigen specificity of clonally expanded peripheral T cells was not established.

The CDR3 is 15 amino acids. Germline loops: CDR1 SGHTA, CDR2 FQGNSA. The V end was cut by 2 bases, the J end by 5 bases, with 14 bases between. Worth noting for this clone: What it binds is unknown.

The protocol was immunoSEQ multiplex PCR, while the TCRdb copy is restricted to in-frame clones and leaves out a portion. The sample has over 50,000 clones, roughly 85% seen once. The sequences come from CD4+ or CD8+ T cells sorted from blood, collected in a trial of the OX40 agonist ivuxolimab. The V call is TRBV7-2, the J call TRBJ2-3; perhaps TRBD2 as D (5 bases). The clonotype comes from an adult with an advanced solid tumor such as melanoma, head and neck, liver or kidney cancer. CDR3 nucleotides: TGTGCCAGCAGCTTAACGGCCGGGGTAATAGATACGCAGTATTTT. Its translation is CASSLTAGVIDTQYF.